The 8 T cell receptor beta chains reported below all come from one sample, sequenced in a study of T cell repertoires in cytomegalovirus infection. What these receptors recognize is not known. TCRdb re-called the reads through MiXCR, storing one row per CDR3 protein. The sample consists of hundreds of thousands of distinct CDR3 sequences, around 30% of them appearing once. This material consisted of cultured CD8+ T cells from PBMCs, taken from culture after CMV antigen stimulation. These receptors all come from a human donor in good health (CMV status not recorded). Some clones in this sample may be carry-over from other donors' samples.

The chain couples TRBV7-2 to TRBJ2-3; no reliable D call. The DNA matches TRBJ1-5 better at its end, which makes the J call doubtful. CDR1 and CDR2 from the germline V gene are SGHTA and FQGNSA. The CDR3 has 16 amino acids. As DNA, the CDR3 is TGTGCCAGCAGCTTAGTGGCTAGCGGAAACACAGATACGCAGCATTTT. Its translation: CASSLVASGNTDTQHF.

The chain recombines TRBV19 with TRBJ2-3; 7 bases match TRBD2. The V gene's germline CDR1 is LNHDA and CDR2 SQIVND (reference sequence). Losses at the gene ends were 3 bases for V and 6 bases for J; bases not matched to a gene: 12. The CDR3 covers 16 residues. CDR3 DNA: TGTGCCAGTAGTATCGGCCGGGAGAATAGCGGGGATACGCAGTATTTT. Translating gives CASSIGRENSGDTQYF.

This clonotype was observed a handful of times. The rearrangement joins TRBV12-3 or TRBV12-4 to TRBJ1-6; TRBD1 is a possible D gene (5 bases). Trimming removed 7 bases at V and 0 bases at J, with 16 bases between. The CDR3 spans 17 residues. The CDR3 DNA is TGTGCCAGCACTTGGGGGGGGGAAATCTCCTATAATTCACCCCTCCACTTT. Translation: CASTWGGEISYNSPLHF.

This chain joins TRBV5-4 and TRBJ1-2; D gene uncertain. Germline CDR1 SGHNT, CDR2 YYREEE (reference sequence). This CDR3 has 16 amino acids. Trimming cost V 4 bases and J 3 bases, with 19 bases left between them. The chain's CDR3 is CASSPDAGQADYGYTF. The CDR3 region has the DNA TGTGCCAGCAGCCCGGACGCTGGGCAGGCCGACTATGGCTACACCTTC. Using reference TRBV5-4 and TRBJ1-2 for the parts outside the CDR3, the full variable domain is ETGVTQSPTHLIKTRGQQVTLRCSSQSGHNTVSWYQQALGQGPQFIFQYYREEENGRGNFPPRFSGLQFPNYSSELNVNALELDDSALYLCASSPDAGQADYGYTFGSGTRLTVV.

This clonotype was counted between two and nine times. The CDR3 is CASSEGYNSPLHF. The CDR3 nucleotides read TGTGCCAGCAGTGAAGGCTATAATTCACCCCTCCACTTT. This chain uses TRBV2 with TRBJ1-6; D is uncertain. V gave up 1 base and J gave up 3 bases, with 1 base separating them. Germline CDR1 reads SNHLY; CDR2 reads FYNNEI. This CDR3 has 13 residues. The whole variable domain, filled in from reference TRBV2 and TRBJ1-6, reads EPEVTQTPSHQVTQMGQEVILRCVPISNHLYFYWYRQILGQKVEFLVSFYNNEISEKSEIFDDQFSVERPDGSNFTLKIRSTKLEDSAMYFCASSEGYNSPLHFGNGTRLTVT.

The V gene is TRBV7-9, the J gene TRBJ1-3; a weak D match, TRBD1 (6 bases). Between the trimmed V and J ends, which lost 5 bases and 0 bases, there was a span of 11 bases. The CDR3 covers 15 residues. CDR1 and CDR2 (germline): SEHNR, FQNEAQ (reference sequence). CDR3 loop: CASSLRTDSGNTIYF. The CDR3 region has the DNA TGTGCCAGCAGCCTCCGGACAGACTCTGGAAACACCATATATTTT.

This clonotype was recorded a few times. This rearrangement joins TRBV20-1 to TRBJ2-1; no definite D call. V lost 1 base to trimming and J lost 8 bases, with 6 bases between them. The length of the CDR3 is 11 residues. Germline CDR1 reads DFQATT; CDR2 reads SNEGSKA (reference sequence). CDR3 coding DNA: TGCAGTGCTAGAGTTGTGGATGAGCAGTTCTTC. Its protein is CSARVVDEQFF.

This clonotype was counted only a few times. The V call is TRBV12-3 or TRBV12-4, the J call TRBJ2-3; D might be TRBD2 (6 bases). V shed 6 bases and J shed 0 bases, with 19 bases lying between them. The CDR3 sequence is 17 residues long. In DNA, the CDR3 is TGTGCCAGCAGCTGGGGGATTAGTAGCGGCAGCACAGATACGCAGTATTTT. Translation gives CASSWGISSGSTDTQYF.